A single sample is the source of the 18 T cell receptor beta chains below, sequenced in a study of blood T cell repertoires in COVID-19. Here immunoSEQ multiplex PCR was the method, and the copy in TCRdb shows in-frame clones only, minus some. Of tens of thousands of clones in the sample, 85% to 90% were seen once. Material: peripheral blood. These receptor sequences come from a human donor with active COVID-19. The donor label of this sample is uncertain.

V usage is TRBV2 and J usage is TRBJ1-1, with TRBD1 matching 7 bases. Looked up from germline, CDR1 is SNHLY and CDR2 is FYNNEI. V lost 8 bases and J lost 6; bases outside the gene matches: 9. This CDR3 has 13 residues. The CDR3: CASLKGTVAEAFF. The CDR3 bases are TGTGCCAGCTTAAAAGGGACAGTCGCTGAAGCTTTCTTT.

The rearrangement uses TRBV5-8 and TRBJ1-5; D is undetermined. CDR3 length: 15 residues. The V end was cut by 2 bases, the J end by 4 bases, with 13 bases between. The germline CDR1 and CDR2 sequences are SGHTS and YDEGEE. DNA for the CDR3: TGTGCCAGCAGCTTCGAGGGAGGGTCGAATCAGCCCCAGCATTTT. Amino acids: CASSFEGGSNQPQHF.

V usage is TRBV28 and J usage is TRBJ2-3; 11 bases fit TRBD2. Germline CDR1 is MDHEN and CDR2 is SYDVKM. The CDR3 consists of 16 residues. V lost 5 bases and J lost 3; bases outside the gene matches: 7. The CDR3 DNA reads as TGTGCCAGCAGTGCCTCACTAGCGGGAGCAACAGATACGCAGTATTTT. The encoded protein is CASSASLAGATDTQYF.

The chain recombines TRBV11-3 with TRBJ2-7, with 10 bases lining up with TRBD2. This CDR3 has 15 residues. CDR1 is SGHNT and CDR2 is YENEEA in the germline V gene. V was pared by 2 bases and J by 0 bases, with 1 base of the junction left unmatched. The CDR3 nucleotides are TGTGCCAGCAGCTTACTAGCGGGAGTCTCCTACGAGCAGTACTTC. It yields the protein CASSLLAGVSYEQYF.

Remarks on this clone: Other DNA sequences from this sample encode an identical CDR3 as well. The chain links TRBV3-1 (or the pseudogene TRBV3-2) to TRBJ2-2; D perhaps matches TRBD2 (5 bases). The CDR3 totals 14 residues. Germline V gives CDR1 LGHDT, CDR2 YNNKEL (reference sequence). Deletions cut 1 base from V and 3 bases from J, with 6 bases between. This chain's CDR3 is CASSQGGYTGELFF. In nucleotides, the CDR3 is TGTGCCAGCAGCCAAGGCGGGTACACCGGGGAGCTGTTTTTT.

This chain joins TRBV2 and TRBJ1-6, with 7 bases identical to TRBD1. CDR1 and CDR2 from the germline V gene are SNHLY and FYNNEI. The CDR3 runs to 15 residues. V dropped 5 bases and J dropped 6; count of bases not matched to a gene: 7. CDR3 sequence: CASSIQGTVNSPLHF. CDR3 DNA: TGTGCCAGCAGTATACAGGGGACGGTTAATTCACCCCTCCACTTT.

The J gene is TRBJ1-1, the V gene TRBV3-1 (or the pseudogene TRBV3-2); D is unclear. Germline assignment: CDR1 LGHDT and CDR2 YNNKEL (reference sequence). V lost 4 bases to trimming and J lost 3 bases, with 12 bases between them. This CDR3 is 14 amino acids long. Here the CDR3 reads CASSRRGMDTEAFF. The CDR3, as DNA: TGTGCCAGCAGCCGACGGGGAATGGACACTGAAGCTTTCTTT.

V is TRBV18 and J is TRBJ2-3; D not resolved. The germline V gene encodes CDR1 KGHSH and CDR2 LQKENI. Trimming cost V 3 bases and J 0 bases, with 22 bases left between them. The CDR3 is 19 residues long. Here the CDR3 reads CASSPRLTVGRTSTDTQYF. The CDR3 coding sequence is TGTGCCAGCTCACCGAGGCTGACGGTTGGCCGCACTAGCACAGATACGCAGTATTTT.

The genes are TRBV11-2 and TRBJ2-5; 7 nucleotides line up with TRBD1. Germline V gene data show CDR1 as SGHAT and CDR2 as FQNNGV. V was pared by 2 bases and J by 5 bases, with 5 bases of the junction left unmatched. The CDR3 runs to 14 residues. The CDR3 loop is CASSLSRGWETQYF. The DNA of the CDR3 is TGTGCCAGCAGCTTATCCAGGGGGTGGGAGACCCAGTACTTC.

The rearrangement uses TRBV24-1 and TRBJ2-7; D possibly corresponds to TRBD1 (5 bases). CDR1 and CDR2 from the germline V gene are KGHDR and SFDVKD. Trimming stripped 0 bases from V and 2 bases from J, with 13 bases between. This CDR3 is built from 16 residues. CDR3 sequence: CATSDLKGVFTYEQYF. The CDR3 region has the DNA TGTGCCACCAGTGATTTGAAAGGGGTCTTCACCTACGAGCAGTACTTC.

The gene calls are TRBV29-1 and TRBJ2-4; tentatively, D is TRBD2 (6 bases). This CDR3 comprises 12 residues. Trimming took off 4 bases at V and 7 bases at J, with 11 bases between the two ends. Germline V gives CDR1 SQVTM, CDR2 ANQGSEA. The CDR3 is CSVGEGGNIQYF. The CDR3 bases are TGCAGCGTTGGTGAGGGAGGTAACATTCAGTACTTC.

V is TRBV9 and J is TRBJ2-1, with TRBD2 matching over 10 bases. The germline V gene encodes CDR1 SGDLS and CDR2 YYNGEE. The CDR3 is 17 amino acids. V was pared by 0 bases and J by 5 bases, with 8 bases of the junction left unmatched. The CDR3 is CASSVVPERGGNNEQFF. The CDR3 DNA reads as TGTGCCAGCAGCGTAGTTCCGGAGCGGGGGGGTAACAATGAGCAGTTCTTC.

This clone was seen more than once but under ten times. This chain connects TRBV28 to TRBJ2-7; 7 positions match TRBD1. The germline V gene encodes CDR1 MDHEN and CDR2 SYDVKM. The CDR3 consists of 13 residues. V trimming: 4 bases; J trimming: 1 base; junction bases outside the gene matches: 1. The chain's CDR3 is CASSSGQSYEQYF. Written as DNA, the CDR3 is TGTGCCAGCAGTTCGGGACAGTCCTACGAGCAGTACTTC.

The J gene is TRBJ2-7, the V gene TRBV2; tentative D call: TRBD1 (5 bases). Germline V gene sequence: CDR1 SNHLY, CDR2 FYNNEI. The V gene lost 7 bases and the J gene lost 7 bases, with 11 bases spanning the gap. The CDR3 loop spans 11 amino acids. The CDR3 sequence: CASTRVREQYF. The CDR3 DNA reads as TGTGCCAGCACCAGGGTCAGGGAGCAGTACTTC.

The rearrangement links TRBV5-5 to TRBJ2-1; the match to TRBD1 covers 7 bases. The V and J ends lost 4 bases and 0 bases, in that order; junction bases with no gene match: 4. The CDR3 runs to 15 residues. Germline assignment: CDR1 SGHKS and CDR2 YYEKEE (reference sequence). This CDR3 reads CASSITGASYNEQFF. Written as DNA, the CDR3 is TGTGCCAGCAGCATCACAGGGGCCTCCTACAATGAGCAGTTCTTC.

The sample holds a few counts of this clone. This chain connects TRBV19 to TRBJ2-3, with 10 positions matching TRBD2. Germline V gives CDR1 LNHDA, CDR2 SQIVND (reference sequence). The V segment lost 2 bases and the J segment 3 bases; nucleotides outside the gene matches: 5. The CDR3 is made up of 16 amino acids. In DNA, the CDR3 is TGTGCCAGTAGTATAAGACTAGCGGGTTGGACAGATACGCAGTATTTT. Protein: CASSIRLAGWTDTQYF.

This chain links TRBV30 with TRBJ2-2, with a weak D call TRBD1 (6 bases). V lost 1 base to trimming and J lost 6 bases, with 6 bases between them. Germline V gives CDR1 GTSNPN, CDR2 SVGIG (reference sequence). CDR3 length: 12 residues. CDR3 nucleotide sequence: TGTGCCTGGAGTGCAGGGGCCGGGGAGCTGTTTTTT. Translating gives CAWSAGAGELFF.

The V and J genes are TRBV27 and TRBJ1-1, with unresolved D. Germline V gives CDR1 MNHEY, CDR2 SMNVEV (reference sequence). The CDR3 is 13 residues long. Trimming removed 4 bases at V and 4 bases at J, with 10 bases between. This CDR3 is CASSSLVGTEAFF. As DNA, the CDR3 is TGTGCCAGCAGTTCCCTGGTCGGCACTGAAGCTTTCTTT.